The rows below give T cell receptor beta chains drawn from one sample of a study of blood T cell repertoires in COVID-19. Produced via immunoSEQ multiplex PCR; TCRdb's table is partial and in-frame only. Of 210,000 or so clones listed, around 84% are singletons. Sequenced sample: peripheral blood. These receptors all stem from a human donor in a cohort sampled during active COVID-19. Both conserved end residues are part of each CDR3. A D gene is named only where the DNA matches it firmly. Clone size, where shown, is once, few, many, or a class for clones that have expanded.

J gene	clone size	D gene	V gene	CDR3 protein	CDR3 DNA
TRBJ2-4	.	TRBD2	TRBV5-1	CASSLDYSGRLNIQYF	TGCGCCAGCAGCTTGGATTATAGCGGGAGGTTGAACATTCAGTACTTC
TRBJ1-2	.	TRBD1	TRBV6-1	CASSEAQGAYGYTF	TGTGCCAGCAGTGAAGCACAGGGGGCCTATGGCTACACCTTC
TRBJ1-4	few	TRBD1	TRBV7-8	CASRSTWGTANEKLFF	TGTGCCAGCAGGTCCACGTGGGGGACAGCTAATGAAAAACTGTTTTTT
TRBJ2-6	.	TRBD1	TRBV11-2	CASSSGQALSGANVLTF	TGTGCCAGCAGCTCCGGACAGGCGCTCTCTGGGGCCAACGTCCTGACTTTC
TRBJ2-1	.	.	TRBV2	CASLEGRSIDEQFF	TGTGCCAGTCTGGAGGGAAGGTCTATCGATGAGCAGTTCTTC
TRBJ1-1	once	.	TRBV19	CASSMGQTNTEAFF	TGTGCCAGTAGTATGGGCCAGACGAACACTGAAGCTTTCTTT
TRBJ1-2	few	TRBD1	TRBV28	CASSPSTGVYGYTF	TGTGCCAGCAGTCCATCGACAGGGGTTTATGGCTACACCTTC
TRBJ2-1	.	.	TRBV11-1	CASSLGGSYNEQFF	TGTGCCAGCAGCTTAGGCGGGTCCTACAATGAGCAGTTCTTC
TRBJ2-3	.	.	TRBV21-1	CASSTLTPGQGTDTQYF	TGTGCCAGCAGCACGTTGACTCCGGGACAGGGCACAGATACGCAGTATTTT
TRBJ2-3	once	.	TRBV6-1	CASSELQAPGRDTQYF	TGTGCCAGCAGTGAACTGCAGGCCCCAGGTCGTGATACGCAGTATTTT
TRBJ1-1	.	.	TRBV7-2	CASSSSPPAEAFF	TGTGCCAGCAGCTCCTCCCCCCCTGCTGAAGCTTTCTTT
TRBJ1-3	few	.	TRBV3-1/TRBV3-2	CASSQGASGNTIYF	TGTGCCAGCAGCCAAGGCGCCTCTGGAAACACCATATATTTT
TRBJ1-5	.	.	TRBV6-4	CASSEELGQPQHF	TGTGCCAGCAGTGAGGAGTTGGGTCAGCCCCAGCATTTT
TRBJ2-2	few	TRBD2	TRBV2	CASAGGGNTGELFF	TGTGCCAGCGCGGGAGGGGGGAACACCGGGGAGCTGTTTTTT
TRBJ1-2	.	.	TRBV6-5	CASRTQIYGYTF	TGTGCCAGCAGGACTCAGATCTATGGCTACACCTTC
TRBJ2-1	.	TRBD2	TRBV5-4	CASSLEVAGDKFF	TGTGCCAGCAGCTTGGAGGTAGCGGGAGACAAGTTCTTC
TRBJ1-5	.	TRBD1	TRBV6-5	CASSPRQGYQPQHF	TGTGCCAGCAGTCCTCGACAGGGTTACCAGCCCCAGCATTTT
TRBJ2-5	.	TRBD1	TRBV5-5	CASSLLQGDFAQYF	TGTGCCAGCAGCTTGTTACAGGGGGATTTCGCCCAGTACTTC
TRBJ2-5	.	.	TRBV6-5	CASSYWAGKETQYF	TGTGCCAGCAGTTACTGGGCGGGGAAAGAGACCCAGTACTTC
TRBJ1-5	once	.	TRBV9	CASSAGGQTSTPQHF	TGTGCCAGCAGCGCGGGAGGACAGACTAGTACGCCCCAGCATTTT
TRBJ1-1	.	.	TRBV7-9	CASSFNMNTEAFF	TGTGCCAGCAGCTTTAATATGAACACTGAAGCTTTCTTT
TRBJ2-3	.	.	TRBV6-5	CASSIGPSTDTQYF	TGTGCCAGCAGCATCGGTCCTAGCACAGATACGCAGTATTTT
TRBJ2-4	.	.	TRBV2	CASSRDTTRNIQYF	TGTGCCAGCAGTCGGGACACAACAAGGAACATTCAGTACTTC
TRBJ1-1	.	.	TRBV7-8	CASSYPGFYTEAFF	TGTGCCAGCAGCTACCCGGGATTTTACACTGAAGCTTTCTTT
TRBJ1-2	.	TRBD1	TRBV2	CASRQTGESFFGYTF	TGTGCCAGCAGGCAGACAGGGGAGTCTTTCTTTGGCTACACCTTC
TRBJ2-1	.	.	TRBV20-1	CSVTRLSTPFF	TGCAGTGTTACGCGGTTAAGCACTCCGTTCTTC